One and the same sample provided the 25 T cell receptor beta chains below, sequenced in a study of T cells in Graves' hyperthyroidism and ophthalmopathy (dated by TCRdb to the late 2010s). Library generation was performed with multiplex PCR. Sequencing took place on an Illumina HiSeq 2000. The TCR beta CDR3 regions were amplified from RNA transcripts. The TCR CDR3 was subjected to a first round of RT-PCR using the HTBI primer set and the Qiagen OneStep RT-PCR kit. Using fastp trimming at Q25 and MiXCR clonotype assembly, TCRdb reanalyzed the public sequencing data and kept in-frame beta chains. For every CDR3 protein sequence, its rows merge into one entry that carries the most common genes and DNA. The sample table shows a few hundred thousand distinct CDR3 sequences, and around 13% are seen once. The ten largest clones capture 9.2% of the sample. The sample consisted of blood. These receptors were taken from a woman aged 18-30 years with Graves' hyperthyroidism.

In this sample, this clonotype turned up a few times. The J gene is TRBJ2-2, the V gene TRBV29-1, with D possibly being TRBD1 or TRBD2 (7 bases each). The V gene's germline CDR1 is SQVTM and CDR2 ANQGSEA. The CDR3 is 16 residues long. V was shortened by 7 bases and J by 2 bases, with 20 bases between the two germline ends. DNA for the CDR3: TGCAGCGCTTCCAGGGGGGGGGGAGTAAACACCGGGGAGCTGTTTTTT. Amino acid sequence: CSASRGGGVNTGELFF.

This clonotype was counted ten times or more. The chain joins TRBV6-1 to TRBJ1-5; 7 bases map to TRBD1. The CDR3 consists of 17 residues. Germline V gene lookup returns CDR1 MNHNS and CDR2 SASEGT. Unmatched junction bases numbered 9, after V lost 0 bases and J lost 4 bases. CDR3 nucleotide sequence: TGTGCCAGCAGTGAAGCGTGGGGCAGGGGGGGGAATCAGCCCCAGCATTTT. Translation: CASSEAWGRGGNQPQHF.

The CDR3 nucleotides read TGTGCCAGCATAGGTGAATACTCCGACTATGGCTACACCTTC. Amino acids: CASIGEYSDYGYTF. This chain connects TRBV28 to TRBJ1-2; D is uncertain. Germline V lookup: CDR1 MDHEN, CDR2 SYDVKM. CDR3 length: 14 amino acids. V gave up 7 bases and J gave up 3 bases, with 15 bases separating them.

This clonotype was recorded many times. V is TRBV12-3 or TRBV12-4 and J is TRBJ1-1, with D possibly TRBD1 on 5 matching bases. V lost 5 bases to trimming and J lost 5 bases, with 15 bases between them. The CDR3 has 14 amino acids. For the CDR3, the DNA is TGTGCCAGCAGTCGACATGCAGGGAAGACTGAAGCTTTCTTT. Encoded protein: CASSRHAGKTEAFF.

This clonotype has only a few counts. This chain uses TRBV20-1 with TRBJ2-5; 11 nucleotides line up with TRBD2. The CDR3 contains 14 residues. CDR1 is DFQATT and CDR2 is SNEGSKA in the germline V gene (reference sequence). V dropped 6 bases and J dropped 7; count of bases not matched to a gene: 10. CDR3 sequence: CSAISGGGPWTQYF. CDR3 sequence (DNA): TGCAGTGCAATTAGCGGGGGGGGACCGTGGACCCAGTACTTC.

Of note for this clonotype: A much larger clone sits a single nucleotide away, making a read error possible. The chain is built from TRBV5-1 and TRBJ1-1; D remains ambiguous. The CDR3 sequence is 15 residues long. The germline gives CDR1 SGHRS, CDR2 YFSETQ. CDR3: CASSPRQRANSEAFF. DNA of the CDR3: TGCGCCAGCAGCCCGCGGCAGAGAGCGAACTCTGAAGCTTTCTTT.

The chain links TRBV9 to TRBJ2-2; 8 bases are a match to TRBD2. Germline lookup yields CDR1 SGDLS and CDR2 YYNGEE. The CDR3 is 20 amino acids. The ends lost 0 bases at V and 0 bases at J; junction bases unmatched: 13. The CDR3: CASSVGSWLAGLANTGELFF. The CDR3 DNA sequence: TGTGCCAGCAGCGTAGGGAGCTGGCTAGCGGGCTTGGCGAACACCGGGGAGCTGTTTTTT.

As regards this clonotype: A junction end diverges from the germline sequence, so it may reflect a read error. V gene TRBV7-9 combines with J gene TRBJ2-7, with D possibly called TRBD1 or TRBD2 (6 bases each). The germline CDR1 and CDR2 sequences are SEHNR and FQNEAQ (reference sequence). This CDR3 is built from 16 residues. CDR3 sequence (DNA): TGTGCCGGCAGCTTAGGAGGGTCAGGGGACCTCTACGAGCAGTACTTC. Translation gives CAGSLGGSGDLYEQYF. Based on the CDR3 plus reference TRBV7-9 and TRBJ2-7, the full variable domain is DTGVSQNPRHKITKRGQNVTFRCDPISEHNRLYWYRQTLGQGPEFLTYFQNEAQLEKSRLLSDRFSAERPKGSFSTLEIQRTEQGDSAMYLCAGSLGGSGDLYEQYFGPGTRLTVT.

Here the CDR3 reads CASSLGYPKLSGRSYNEQFF. CDR3 DNA sequence: TGTGCCAGCAGCTTGGGATACCCGAAGCTAAGCGGGAGGTCTTACAATGAGCAGTTCTTC. The chain uses TRBV5-6 and TRBJ2-1; 9 bases agree with TRBD2. V lost 0 bases and J lost 4; bases outside the gene matches: 17. CDR1 SGHDT and CDR2 YYEEEE come from the germline V gene. The CDR3 is 20 residues long.

This clonotype has ten or more counts. In DNA form, the CDR3 reads TGTGCCAGCCCTGAACCGGGACTAGCGGCATCTTCCTACAATGAGCAGTTCTTC. It yields the protein CASPEPGLAASSYNEQFF. The J gene is TRBJ2-1, the V gene TRBV3-2; the DNA was not compared with TRBD2, the D call given in the table. TRBV3-2 is labeled a pseudogene. The CDR3 length is 18 residues.

In its sample, this clonotype was seen a few times. The CDR3 region is CASTTGTEYNEQFF. In nucleotides, the CDR3 is TGTGCCAGCACCACCGGGACAGAGTACAATGAGCAGTTCTTC. The chain joins TRBV6-2 or TRBV6-3 to TRBJ2-1, with 7 bases fitting TRBD1. Germline CDR1 and CDR2: MNHEY and SVGEGT. The CDR3 has 14 amino acids. Trimming removed 7 bases from V and 4 bases from J; junction bases left unmatched: 7.

This clonotype was found many times. The V gene is TRBV11-2, the J gene TRBJ1-1; tentative D call: TRBD1 (5 bases). Germline V CDR1 and CDR2: SGHAT, FQNNGV. The CDR3 totals 17 residues. V was cut by 5 bases and J by 0 bases, with 19 bases left in between. In DNA, the CDR3 is TGTGCCAGCAGCCCAGAGTGGACGGGGGGAATGAACACTGAAGCTTTCTTT. Translated: CASSPEWTGGMNTEAFF. The full variable domain, its missing parts supplied by reference TRBV11-2 and TRBJ1-1, is EAGVAQSPRYKIIEKRQSVAFWCNPISGHATLYWYQQILGQGPKLLIQFQNNGVVDDSQLPKDRFSAERLKGVDSTLKIQPAKLEDSAVYLCASSPEWTGGMNTEAFFGQGTRLTVV.

This clonotype occurred many times. The V and J genes are TRBV12-3 or TRBV12-4 and TRBJ2-7, with D unresolved. V dropped 5 bases and J dropped 3 bases, with 11 bases sitting between them. The CDR3 is made up of 13 amino acids. DNA of the CDR3: TGTGCCAGCAGTCCCTCGCCTGTCTACGAGCAGTACTTC. Translated, it gives CASSPSPVYEQYF.

Many counts were recorded for this clonotype. V usage is TRBV30 and J usage is TRBJ2-1; 10 bases match TRBD2. This CDR3 is built from 14 residues. Germline loops: CDR1 GTSNPN, CDR2 SVGIG (reference sequence). The J segment lost 3 bases and the V segment lost 2 bases, leaving 1 base of the junction unmatched. The DNA of the CDR3 is TGTGCCTGGAGTAGGACTAGCGGCTACAATGAGCAGTTCTTC. Protein sequence: CAWSRTSGYNEQFF.

This clonotype was seen at least ten times. The chain joins TRBV11-2 to TRBJ2-5; no reliable D call. Germline V gives CDR1 SGHAT, CDR2 FQNNGV. The CDR3 extends over 13 amino acids. V was clipped by 2 bases and J by 6 bases, with 10 bases between them. The CDR3 DNA sequence: TGTGCCAGCAGCTTATTAGGGTTACAGACCCAGTACTTC. Residues: CASSLLGLQTQYF.

This clonotype was detected ten times or more. The rearrangement links TRBV11-2 to TRBJ2-7; 9 bases align to TRBD1. The length of the CDR3 is 16 residues. Per the germline V gene, CDR1 is SGHAT and CDR2 is FQNNGV. J gave up 5 bases and V 5 bases, and 13 bases lay outside the gene matches. Written as DNA, the CDR3 is TGTGCCAGCAGCCCTATCGCCGGGACAGGGCTCCACGAGCAGTACTTC. As protein: CASSPIAGTGLHEQYF.

This clonotype appeared many times. The chain uses TRBV11-2 and TRBJ1-5; 9 nucleotides line up with TRBD1. The junction had 8 bases not matched to a gene; V was cut back by 5 bases and J by 3 bases. The CDR3 consists of 16 residues. Germline V gene sequence: CDR1 SGHAT, CDR2 FQNNGV. CDR3 in amino acids: CASSHGQGSYNQPQHF. The CDR3 DNA is TGTGCCAGCAGCCATGGACAGGGGAGTTACAATCAGCCCCAGCATTTT.

This CDR3 reads CASSQPWGESNEQYF. The DNA of the CDR3 is TGCGCCAGCAGCCAGCCGTGGGGGGAGTCTAACGAGCAGTACTTC. This chain connects TRBV4-1 to TRBJ2-7, with D perhaps matching TRBD2 (6 bases). The CDR3 spans 15 residues. CDR1 and CDR2 (germline): MGHRA, YSYEKL. The V gene lost 3 bases and the J gene lost 5 bases, with 17 bases spanning the gap.

Many counts were recorded for this clonotype. The CDR3 DNA follows: TGTGCCAGTAGTATATCCCATAACACTGAAGCTTTCTTT. As protein: CASSISHNTEAFF. V gene TRBV19 combines with J gene TRBJ1-1, with D hard to call. V was cut by 2 bases and J by 2 bases, with 6 bases left in between. Germline CDR1 is LNHDA and CDR2 is SQIVND (reference sequence). CDR3 length equals 13 residues.

In its sample, this clonotype was seen many times. The chain joins TRBV5-1 to TRBJ1-5, with TRBD1 matching 7 bases. The germline V gene encodes CDR1 SGHRS and CDR2 YFSETQ. V lost 4 bases to trimming and J lost 5 bases; unmatched junction nucleotides: 15. CDR3 size: 17 residues. The CDR3 protein is CASSRGPGTEQDQPQHF. CDR3 nucleotide sequence: TGCGCCAGCAGCCGCGGCCCCGGGACAGAGCAAGATCAGCCCCAGCATTTT.

This clonotype was counted only a few times. CDR3 sequence reads: CASSIAVSNQPQHF. The CDR3 region has the DNA TGTGCCAGTAGTATTGCGGTTAGCAATCAGCCCCAGCATTTT. The V gene is TRBV19, the J gene TRBJ1-5; D remains unclear. This CDR3 comprises 14 residues. Germline CDR1 is LNHDA and CDR2 is SQIVND (reference sequence). V was cut by 3 bases and J by 0 bases, with 6 bases left in between.

The chain couples TRBV3-1 to TRBJ1-5; no firm D call. The germline V gene has CDR1 LGHDT and CDR2 YNNKEL (reference sequence). Trimming removed 2 bases at V and 6 bases at J, with 11 bases between. This CDR3 region has 14 residues. In DNA form, the CDR3 reads TGTGCCAGCAGCCAACATCAGAAGATTCAGCCCCAGCATTTT. This sequence encodes CASSQHQKIQPQHF.

This clonotype has at least ten counts. The J gene is TRBJ2-3, the V gene TRBV14; D may match TRBD1 or TRBD2 (5 bases each). This CDR3 spans 14 amino acids. CDR1 is SGHDN and CDR2 is FVKESK in the germline V gene. V was pared by 5 bases and J by 9 bases, with 18 bases between. The DNA for the CDR3 is TGTGCCAGCAGCAACCGGGACCCTTCTTTAACGCAGTATTTT. Its translation is CASSNRDPSLTQYF. Complete variable domain (other parts from reference TRBV14 and TRBJ2-3): EAGVTQFPSHSVIEKGQTVTLRCDPISGHDNLYWYRRVMGKEIKFLLHFVKESKQDESGMPNNRFLAERTGGTYSTLKVQPAELEDSGVYFCASSNRDPSLTQYFGPGTRLTVL.

This clonotype was detected ten times or more. J is TRBJ1-6 and V is TRBV2; the D gene is possibly TRBD1 (6 bases). There are 15 residues in the CDR3. V lost 6 bases and J 6 bases, leaving 15 bases between the germline ends. Germline-derived CDR1 and CDR2 are SNHLY and FYNNEI. The CDR3 is CASRARTDLNSPLHF. In DNA, the CDR3 is TGTGCCAGCAGAGCCCGGACAGACCTTAATTCACCCCTCCACTTT.

CDR3 DNA sequence: TGTGCCAGCAGCTTCACTACAGGGGGGGCAGGAAACTATGGCTACACCTTC. Amino acids: CASSFTTGGAGNYGYTF. The V gene is TRBV7-2, the J gene TRBJ1-2, with TRBD1 matching 8 bases. Germline V gene data show CDR1 as SGHTA and CDR2 as FQGNSA. This CDR3 spans 17 amino acids. Unmatched junction bases numbered 11, after V lost 3 bases and J lost 2 bases. The variable domain in full, with the rest retrieved from reference TRBV7-2 and TRBJ1-2, is GAGVSQSPSNKVTEKGKDVELRCDPISGHTALYWYRQSLGQGLEFLIYFQGNSAPDKSGLPSDRFSAERTGGSVSTLTIQRTQQEDSAVYLCASSFTTGGAGNYGYTFGSGTRLTVV.